The clone carrying this TCR beta chain was detected only a few times. Amplification of TCR beta CDR3 regions used RNA as the template. The HTBI primer set was used in a first-round RT-PCR of the TCR CDR3. TCRdb re-called the multiplex PCR reads with MiXCR, one entry per CDR3 protein. The repertoire holds 350,000 to 450,000 distinct CDR3 sequences, roughly 14% seen once, with approximately 10% in the top ten. The sample comes from a study of T cells in Graves' hyperthyroidism and ophthalmopathy. Germline lookup yields CDR1 MNHEY and CDR2 SMNVEV (reference sequence). The germline V and J ends were trimmed by 3 bases and 6 bases, with 6 bases remaining between them. The CDR3 has 12 residues. Newly diagnosed patients aged 18 to 65 had hyperthyroidism of under 2 months' duration.

The TCR was taken from a woman aged 55 to 70 with Graves' hyperthyroidism. The chain combines TRBV27 with TRBJ1-5, with TRBD1 as a possible D gene (5 bases). The sequencing sample was made of blood. CDR3 DNA sequence: TGTGCCAGCAGTTTCCAGGGTCAGCCCCAGCATTTT. Amino acids: CASSFQGQPQHF.